A selection of T cell receptor beta chains follows, all from one sample in a study of CD8 T cells in Susac syndrome. Each CDR3 protein is one row after TCRdb ran MiXCR on the immunoSEQ multiplex PCR reads. The sample has hundreds of thousands of distinct CDR3 sequences, around 83% seen once. Sequencing input: CD8+ T cells from PBMCs. These receptors came from a human donor with multiple sclerosis. CDR3s include the opening cysteine and the closing phenylalanine or tryptophan. A D gene is named only where the DNA matches it firmly. Expanded clones are given a class, and other clones once, few, many or no size at all.

j_call cdr3_length d_call v_call clone_size cdr3_aa cdr3_nt
TRBJ2-3 15 TRBD2 TRBV13 NA CASSPEGLAGSVQYF TGTGCCAGCAGCCCCGAAGGACTAGCGGGATCGGTGCAGTATTTT
TRBJ2-1 13 NA TRBV11-2 NA CASTLGGHNEQFF TGTGCCAGCACCCTCGGGGGTCACAATGAGCAGTTCTTC
TRBJ2-7 18 NA TRBV5-1 NA CASSLIPLRRREVYEQYF TGCGCCAGCAGCTTGATCCCCCTAAGGCGGAGGGAGGTCTACGAGCAGTACTTC
TRBJ2-2 11 NA TRBV20-1 NA CSAAREGELFF TGCAGTGCTGCCAGGGAGGGGGAGCTGTTTTTT
TRBJ2-1 11 NA TRBV20-1 NA CSAPSAEGGVF TGCAGTGCTCCTTCAGCGGAGGGCGGTGTCTTC
TRBJ1-3 15 NA TRBV12-3/TRBV12-4 NA CASSLGTGSGNTIYF TGTGCCAGCAGTTTAGGAACAGGGTCTGGAAACACCATATATTTT
TRBJ2-1 17 NA TRBV11-2 NA CASSLDRKLPNYNEQFF TGTGCCAGCAGCTTAGATCGAAAACTCCCAAACTACAATGAGCAGTTCTTC
TRBJ2-5 17 NA TRBV18 NA CASSPPAGGAAGETQYF TGTGCCAGCTCACCACCGGCTGGCGGGGCTGCTGGAGAGACCCAGTACTTC
TRBJ1-1 14 NA TRBV14 NA CAGSQVRVGTEAFF TGTGCCGGCAGCCAAGTGCGGGTTGGCACTGAAGCTTTCTTT
TRBJ2-1 15 TRBD2 TRBV7-6 NA CASRGFFSGSNEQFF TGTGCCAGCAGGGGGTTTTTTAGCGGGAGTAATGAGCAGTTCTTC
TRBJ1-5 16 TRBD1 TRBV7-9 NA CASSQEGQGDRQPQHF TGTGCCAGCAGCCAAGAGGGGCAGGGGGATCGTCAGCCCCAGCATTTT
TRBJ2-1 14 NA TRBV12-3/TRBV12-4 NA CASTGVSSYNEQFF TGTGCCAGCACTGGCGTCAGCTCCTACAATGAGCAGTTCTTC
TRBJ2-2 16 NA TRBV5-1 few CASSSHDTANTGELFF TGCGCCAGCAGCTCCCACGACACCGCGAACACCGGGGAGCTGTTTTTT
TRBJ2-3 15 NA TRBV19 NA CASMEGRTSTDTQYF TGTGCCAGTATGGAGGGACGGACTAGCACAGATACGCAGTATTTT
TRBJ2-1 14 NA TRBV9 few CASSVGLTYNEQFF TGTGCCAGCAGCGTAGGACTAACCTACAATGAGCAGTTCTTC
TRBJ2-2 17 NA TRBV19 few CASSIDPETGNTGELFF TGTGCCAGTAGTATAGATCCTGAGACAGGGAACACCGGGGAGCTGTTTTTT
TRBJ2-7 16 TRBD2 TRBV6-6 NA CASSYSEREIEYEQYF TGTGCCAGCAGTTACTCTGAGCGGGAGATTGAATACGAGCAGTACTTC
TRBJ2-1 12 TRBD2 TRBV20-1 NA CSAREGGKERFF TGCAGTGCTAGAGAGGGAGGGAAGGAGCGGTTCTTC
TRBJ2-7 14 NA TRBV15 NA CATSRRDISYEQYF TGTGCCACCAGCAGAAGGGACATATCCTACGAGCAGTACTTC
TRBJ1-5 14 TRBD1 TRBV12-3/TRBV12-4 NA CASKFAGGGQPQHF TGTGCCAGCAAGTTTGCAGGGGGCGGTCAGCCCCAGCATTTT
TRBJ2-7 14 NA TRBV27 NA CASSLSPGSYEQYF TGTGCCAGCAGTTTATCTCCGGGCTCCTACGAGCAGTACTTC
TRBJ1-2 15 TRBD1 TRBV5-6 NA CASSSGTASIYGYTF TGTGCCAGCAGCTCGGGGACAGCCTCTATCTATGGCTACACCTTC
TRBJ2-7 13 NA TRBV24-1 once CATSAGQTYEQYF TGTGCCACCAGCGCAGGACAGACCTACGAGCAGTACTTC
TRBJ2-5 15 TRBD2 TRBV27 NA CASSPEEAGVETQYF TGTGCCAGCAGTCCGGAGGAAGCGGGAGTTGAGACCCAGTACTTC
TRBJ2-3 15 NA TRBV6-5 NA CASSFLFLGTDTQYF TGTGCCAGCAGTTTCTTATTTTTGGGCACAGATACGCAGTATTTT
TRBJ2-1 15 NA TRBV6-1 once CASSEAEGLHDEQFF TGTGCCAGCAGTGAAGCTGAGGGACTCCACGATGAGCAGTTCTTC
TRBJ2-1 14 TRBD2 TRBV29-1 NA CSVDRSGSGNEQFF TGCAGCGTTGATCGGAGCGGGAGTGGGAATGAGCAGTTCTTC
TRBJ2-2 14 NA TRBV20-1 NA CSAEGEEGPGELFF TGCAGTGCCGAAGGGGAGGAGGGACCCGGGGAGCTGTTTTTT
TRBJ1-2 15 NA TRBV6-5 NA CASSLGGGANYGYTF TGTGCCAGCAGTCTAGGGGGGGGAGCTAACTATGGCTACACCTTC
TRBJ1-1 12 NA TRBV6-1 NA CASAAGYTEAFF TGTGCCAGTGCCGCAGGGTATACTGAAGCTTTCTTT
TRBJ2-1 20 NA TRBV7-8 NA CASSLGAPETIPRNYNEQFF TGTGCCAGCAGCTTAGGTGCCCCCGAGACCATCCCCCGAAACTACAATGAGCAGTTCTTC
TRBJ2-5 16 TRBD1 TRBV7-9 NA CASSLDARGRQETQYF TGTGCCAGCAGCTTAGATGCCAGGGGGCGTCAAGAGACCCAGTACTTC
TRBJ2-7 12 NA TRBV5-5 once CASSLSYPEQYF TGTGCCAGCAGCTTGAGTTATCCCGAGCAGTACTTC
TRBJ2-1 13 TRBD1 TRBV12-3/TRBV12-4 NA CASRGQGQNEQFF TGTGCCAGCAGGGGACAGGGGCAGAATGAGCAGTTCTTC
TRBJ2-2 18 TRBD2 TRBV5-1 once CASSLKASSGRVTGELFF TGCGCCAGCAGCTTGAAAGCCTCTAGCGGGAGGGTTACCGGGGAGCTGTTTTTT
TRBJ2-5 15 NA TRBV6-1 NA CASSEDRWGRETQYF TGTGCCAGCAGTGAAGATCGCTGGGGGCGAGAGACCCAGTACTTC
TRBJ2-1 19 NA TRBV6-1 NA CASSVVGGPVLSSYNEQFF TGTGCCAGCAGTGTAGTCGGGGGCCCTGTCCTTAGCTCCTACAATGAGCAGTTCTTC
TRBJ1-1 15 TRBD1 TRBV7-9 NA CASSSPGTGNTEAFF TGTGCCAGCAGCTCGCCCGGGACAGGGAACACTGAAGCTTTCTTT
TRBJ2-5 13 NA TRBV11-1 NA CASSRWDQETQYF TGTGCCAGCAGCAGGTGGGACCAAGAGACCCAGTACTTC
TRBJ1-1 19 NA TRBV28 NA CASSLTVYRGPVRNTEAFF TGTGCCAGCAGTTTGACGGTTTATCGGGGGCCGGTGAGGAACACTGAAGCTTTCTTT
TRBJ2-6 16 NA TRBV15 NA CATSRDQAAGANVLTF TGTGCCACCAGCAGAGATCAGGCTGCCGGGGCCAACGTCCTGACTTTC
TRBJ2-6 14 NA TRBV10-3 NA CAISGESGANVLTF TGTGCCATCAGTGGTGAATCTGGGGCCAACGTCCTGACTTTC
TRBJ2-1 15 NA TRBV4-1 NA CASSQSTGSYNEQFF TGCGCCAGCAGCCAGTCGACAGGCTCCTACAATGAGCAGTTCTTC
TRBJ1-2 15 TRBD1 TRBV5-1 few CASTLSPDRDSGYTF TGCGCCAGCACCCTATCTCCGGACAGGGACAGTGGTTACACCTTC
TRBJ1-2 17 NA TRBV15 NA CATSRDRRLGDGYGYTF TGTGCCACCAGCAGAGATCGGCGATTGGGGGACGGCTATGGCTACACCTTC
TRBJ2-7 12 NA TRBV7-9 NA CASSALFYEQYF TGTGCCAGCAGCGCACTCTTCTACGAGCAGTACTTC
TRBJ2-5 17 TRBD2 TRBV27 NA CASSPKWTSRRGETQYF TGTGCCAGCAGTCCGAAGTGGACTAGCCGGAGGGGAGAGACCCAGTACTTC
TRBJ1-5 15 NA TRBV6-1 few CASRDSSYSNQPQHF TGTGCCAGCAGGGACAGCTCATATAGCAATCAGCCCCAGCATTTT
TRBJ2-1 13 NA TRBV27 NA CASGMQGWNEQFF TGTGCCAGCGGGATGCAAGGGTGGAATGAGCAGTTCTTC
TRBJ1-1 18 NA TRBV11-2 NA CTSSLGYGTGRGLSEAFF TGTACCAGCAGCTTAGGATACGGAACAGGGAGAGGATTGTCTGAAGCTTTCTTT
TRBJ2-7 15 NA TRBV12-3/TRBV12-4 NA CASSLGGQSSYEQYF TGTGCCAGCAGTTTGGGCGGGCAGAGCTCCTACGAGCAGTACTTC
TRBJ2-5 16 TRBD2 TRBV12-3/TRBV12-4 NA CASSAPGLGLKETQYF TGTGCCAGCAGTGCCCCGGGACTAGGCTTAAAAGAGACCCAGTACTTC
TRBJ2-7 11 NA TRBV29-1 NA CSVEEKYEQYF TGCAGCGTTGAGGAAAAGTACGAGCAGTACTTC